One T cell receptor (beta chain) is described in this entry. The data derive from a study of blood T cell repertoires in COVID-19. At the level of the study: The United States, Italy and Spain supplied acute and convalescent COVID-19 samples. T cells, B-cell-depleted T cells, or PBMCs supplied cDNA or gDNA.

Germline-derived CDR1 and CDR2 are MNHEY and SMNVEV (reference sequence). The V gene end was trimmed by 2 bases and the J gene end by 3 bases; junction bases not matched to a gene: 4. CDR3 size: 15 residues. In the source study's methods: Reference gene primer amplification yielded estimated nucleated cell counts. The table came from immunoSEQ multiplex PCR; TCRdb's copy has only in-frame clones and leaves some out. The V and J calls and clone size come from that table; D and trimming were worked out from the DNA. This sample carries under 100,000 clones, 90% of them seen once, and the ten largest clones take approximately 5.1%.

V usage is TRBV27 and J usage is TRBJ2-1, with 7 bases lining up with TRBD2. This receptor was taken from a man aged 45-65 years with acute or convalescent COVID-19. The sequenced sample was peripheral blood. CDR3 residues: CASSLSGTYYNEQFF. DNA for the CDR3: TGTGCCAGCAGTTTAAGCGGGACTTACTACAATGAGCAGTTCTTC.